These T cell receptor beta chains were read from a single sample in a study of patients and donors after allogeneic stem cell transplantation. Each CDR3 protein gets one entry after TCRdb re-called the RT-PCR reads with MiXCR. The sample yields approximately 25,000 distinct CDR3 sequences, approximately 28% seen once. Input material: blood, either unsorted or a sorted T cell fraction (not recorded which). The receptors originated from a human donor who was either an allogeneic HSCT recipient or a stem cell or donor lymphocyte infusion donor (not recorded which). It is not recorded whose cells these are; they may come from a transplant donor. Both conserved end residues are part of each CDR3. The D gene is left open where the match is weak. Expanded clones are given a class, and other clones once, few, many or no size at all.

>TRBV18|many|TRBJ2-3|-
TGTGCCAGCTCTCCGAATCTAGGAGATACGCAGTATTTT
CASSPNLGDTQYF
>TRBV12-3/TRBV12-4|-|TRBJ2-7|-
TGTGCCAGCAGTGGGGTGGGGGGCGCTTTTTACGAGCAGTACTTC
CASSGVGGAFYEQYF
>TRBV28|-|TRBJ2-1|-
TGTGCCAGCAGAGCTGGGGGGCCCTACAATGAGCAGTTCTTC
CASRAGGPYNEQFF
>TRBV4-1|-|TRBJ1-2|-
TGCGCCAGCAGCCTTGGCCTTTCGAGGGGCTACACCTTC
CASSLGLSRGYTF
>TRBV10-3|many|TRBJ2-1|-
TGTGCCATCAGCCCCCTGACTGGCTCGGGGAAGTTCTTC
CAISPLTGSGKFF
>TRBV2|-|TRBJ1-4|-
TGTGCCAGCAGTGAGTGGGCAGAAAATGAAAAACTGTTTTTT
CASSEWAENEKLFF
>TRBV20-1|-|TRBJ2-4|TRBD2
TGCAGTGCCTCACAGACTAGCGGGATATCCTGGGAGTACTTC
CSASQTSGISWEYF
>TRBV10-3|-|TRBJ1-1|-
TGTGCCATCAGTGAGACAGGCGTAAGCGCTGAAGCTTTCTTT
CAISETGVSAEAFF
>TRBV7-9|-|TRBJ2-1|-
TGTGCCAGCAGCTTAGCCTCCGGTCAGCAGTTCTTC
CASSLASGQQFF
>TRBV9|few|TRBJ1-2|-
TGTGCCAGCAGCTCCGGGATCTATGGCTACACCTTC
CASSSGIYGYTF
>TRBV20-1|few|TRBJ2-5|-
TGCAGTGCTAGTCATACAGGGAAAGAGACCCAGTACTTC
CSASHTGKETQYF